The clone carrying this TCR beta chain appeared many times. Its target is not known. The donor group consisted entirely of healthy Caucasians. This specimen comes from a study of identical twins. Germline CDR1 reads DFQATT; CDR2 reads SNEGSKA (reference sequence). This CDR3 is 15 amino acids long. V gave up 1 base and J gave up 2 bases; unmatched junction bases: 3. Study conclusions and caveats: Excess low generation probability was seen in twin-shared out-of-frame alpha sequences.

One entry per CDR3 protein, called by TCRdb with MiXCR from the 5' RACE reads. The table has approximately 690,000 distinct CDR3 sequences, roughly 6% seen once. The TCR comes from a young man in good health. The V call is TRBV20-1, the J call TRBJ2-5; the match to TRBD2 covers 11 bases. The sequenced material came from naive T cells sorted from blood. CDR3: CSARASSGGQETQYF. For the CDR3, the DNA is TGCAGTGCTAGAGCTTCTAGCGGGGGGCAAGAGACCCAGTACTTC.